This T cell receptor beta chain was recovered during a study of post-analysis software for immune sequencing data. Across the whole study: Some patients lacked subtype; others had relapsing-remitting, secondary progressive or progressive-relapsing disease. Study-wide findings and caveats: Among five TRBV segments more frequent in patients than controls were TRBV5-6, TRBV5-1 and TRBV20-1. F-measure co-clustering was strong for batch-matched samples.

The authors incorporated unique molecular identifiers into the TCR beta cDNA libraries. Out of about 1 to 11 million T cells, about 460,000 cDNA molecules were generated. TCRdb ran MiXCR on the PCR reads and lists one entry per CDR3 protein. The sample lists about 540,000 distinct CDR3 sequences, approximately 31% occurring once. This clonotype was observed a few times. As yet, its antigen is unknown. CDR1 is SGHRS, CDR2 YFSETQ, per germline. The CDR3 extends over 18 amino acids. V shed 1 base and J shed 5 bases, with 23 bases lying between them. J is TRBJ2-3 and V is TRBV5-1; D is unresolved. Sequencing used blood. The receptor was isolated from a girl between 2 and 17 years old with multiple sclerosis. Written as DNA, the CDR3 is TGCGCCAGCAGCTTGCAGGCATCGGTAGCCTTCAGGATAGATACGCAGTATTTT. Its protein is CASSLQASVAFRIDTQYF.